This is a list of T cell receptor beta chains from one sample in a study of human T cells and chemical hapten exposure. MiXCR, applied by TCRdb to the RACE reads, yields one record per CDR3 protein. The data contain about 31,000 distinct CDR3 sequences, 7.4% of them seen just once; the ten biggest clones take up less than 10%. Sequenced material: whole blood. These receptors all come from a human donor in good health. Some clones in this sample may be carry-over from other donors' samples. The CDR3 runs from the conserved cysteine through the conserved F or W. A D gene is named only where the DNA matches it firmly. Clone size appears in some rows only: once, few, many, or a class for an expanded clone.

v_call	d_call	clone_size	j_call	cdr3_aa	cdr3_nt
TRBV24-1	TRBD2	few	TRBJ2-1	CATSDTSGSYNEQFF	TGTGCCACCAGTGATACTAGCGGTTCCTACAATGAGCAGTTCTTC
TRBV6-6	-	few	TRBJ2-5	CASSYTAVKETQYF	TGTGCCAGCAGTTACACGGCAGTCAAAGAGACCCAGTACTTC
TRBV5-1	TRBD1	few	TRBJ2-4	CASSPDRASDIQYF	TGCGCCAGCAGTCCAGACAGGGCCTCGGACATTCAGTACTTC
TRBV5-1	-	many	TRBJ1-6	CASSLEPNTDSPLHF	TGCGCCAGCAGCTTAGAACCAAACACCGATTCACCCCTCCACTTT
TRBV28	-	many	TRBJ2-7	CASSFGGRHEQYF	TGTGCCAGCAGTTTCGGGGGCCGGCACGAGCAGTACTTC
TRBV4-1	-	many	TRBJ2-1	CASSQDGVVGRRQFF	TGCGCCAGCAGCCAAGATGGTGTAGTGGGGCGACGGCAGTTCTTC
TRBV6-2/TRBV6-3	TRBD2	-	TRBJ2-5	CASSDVRGAQYF	TGTGCCAGCTCGGACGTCCGGGGGGCCCAGTACTTC
TRBV6-4	TRBD1	many	TRBJ2-3	CASSDRTDHRGTQYF	TGTGCCAGCAGTGACCGGACAGACCACAGGGGTACGCAGTATTTT
TRBV20-1	TRBD1	few	TRBJ1-1	CSARVYLQGTTEAFF	TGCAGTGCTAGAGTATATTTACAGGGGACCACTGAAGCTTTCTTT
TRBV5-1	-	many	TRBJ2-2	CASSPSHDTGELFF	TGCGCCAGCAGCCCGTCACACGACACCGGGGAGCTGTTTTTT
TRBV6-2/TRBV6-3	-	-	TRBJ1-2	CASRGLESYGYTF	TGTGCCAGCAGAGGGTTGGAGTCCTATGGCTACACCTTC
TRBV14	-	-	TRBJ1-1	CASSGDGRVRAFF	TGTGCCAGCAGCGGAGACGGAAGGGTTCGGGCTTTCTTT
TRBV3-1	-	few	TRBJ1-5	CASSQDTNREWGYSNQPQHF	TGTGCCAGCAGCCAAGATACGAACAGGGAGTGGGGTTATAGCAATCAGCCCCAGCATTTT
TRBV6-5	-	few	TRBJ1-1	CASFAQANTEAFF	TGTGCCAGCTTCGCCCAAGCGAACACTGAAGCTTTCTTT
TRBV29-1	-	many	TRBJ2-5	CSVTYRLSIQETQYF	TGCAGCGTTACTTACAGGCTGTCGATCCAAGAGACCCAGTACTTC
TRBV11-2	TRBD2	many	TRBJ2-1	CASRRTSGRDYNEQFF	TGTGCCAGCAGGCGGACTAGCGGGAGGGACTACAATGAGCAGTTCTTC
TRBV29-1	-	few	TRBJ1-1	CSVERGDTEAFF	TGCAGCGTTGAAAGAGGGGACACTGAAGCTTTCTTT
TRBV20-1	-	many	TRBJ1-6	CSAKDSFNSPLHF	TGCAGTGCTAAGGACAGTTTCAATTCACCCCTCCACTTT
TRBV7-2	-	-	TRBJ1-2	CASSFGGGISNYGYTF	TGTGCCAGCAGCTTCGGTGGTGGAATATCTAACTATGGCTACACCTTC
TRBV7-2	TRBD2	many	TRBJ2-7	CASSLVASGSYEQYF	TGTGCCAGCAGCTTAGTGGCTAGCGGGAGCTACGAGCAGTACTTC
TRBV30	TRBD1	many	TRBJ1-1	CAWRPIGTGGTEAFF	TGTGCCTGGAGACCCATCGGGACAGGGGGAACTGAAGCTTTCTTT
TRBV2	-	many	TRBJ1-3	CASRQGSSGNTIYF	TGTGCCAGCAGGCAAGGGTCCTCTGGAAACACCATATATTTT
TRBV20-1	-	-	TRBJ1-6	CSAEKEGGGDSPLHF	TGCAGTGCGGAAAAGGAGGGGGGAGGGGATTCACCCCTCCACTTT
TRBV9	TRBD1	few	TRBJ2-7	CASSAETGQGDEQYF	TGTGCCAGCAGCGCCGAGACCGGACAGGGTGACGAGCAGTACTTC
TRBV12-3/TRBV12-4	TRBD1	-	TRBJ1-3	CASSLMGQGNTIYF	TGTGCCAGCAGTTTAATGGGACAGGGAAACACCATATATTTT
TRBV29-1	-	-	TRBJ1-2	CSGDHGSYGYTF	TGCAGCGGTGACCACGGGTCCTATGGCTACACCTTC
TRBV13	-	many	TRBJ2-3	CASSIQNTQYF	TGTGCCAGCAGCATCCAAAATACGCAGTATTTT
TRBV9	-	few	TRBJ1-6	CASSSPGALHF	TGTGCCAGCAGCTCCCCCGGGGCCCTCCACTTT
TRBV12-3/TRBV12-4	-	-	TRBJ1-4	CASSSLEGEKLFF	TGTGCCAGCAGTTCCCTAGAAGGTGAAAAACTGTTTTTT
TRBV5-1	TRBD1	-	TRBJ1-1	CASSLTGGFSEAFF	TGCGCCAGCAGCTTGACAGGGGGCTTTTCTGAAGCTTTCTTT
TRBV11-2	TRBD2	many	TRBJ2-1	CASSRGGGDINEQFF	TGTGCCAGCAGCAGGGGCGGGGGGGACATCAATGAGCAGTTCTTC
TRBV18	TRBD1	many	TRBJ2-6	CASSPPTGGTGANVLTF	TGTGCCAGCTCACCACCGACAGGGGGCACTGGGGCCAACGTCCTGACTTTC
TRBV7-9	TRBD2	few	TRBJ2-3	CASSLRQGGLAGVGTDTQYF	TGTGCCAGCAGCTTGAGACAGGGAGGACTAGCGGGAGTCGGGACAGATACGCAGTATTTT
TRBV5-1	TRBD2	many	TRBJ2-1	CASSLLAGDYNEQFF	TGCGCCAGCAGCTTGTTGGCGGGAGACTACAATGAGCAGTTCTTC
TRBV29-1	TRBD2	many	TRBJ2-1	CSVTNGRAGEQFF	TGCAGCGTTACTAACGGGAGGGCCGGTGAGCAGTTCTTC
TRBV12-3/TRBV12-4	TRBD1	many	TRBJ2-7	CASNPQGVLYEQYF	TGTGCCAGCAACCCACAGGGGGTCCTCTACGAGCAGTACTTC
TRBV20-1	TRBD2	many	TRBJ2-1	CSAGAGTSGSHEQFF	TGCAGTGCTGGGGCCGGGACTAGCGGGAGTCATGAGCAGTTCTTC
TRBV20-1	-	many	TRBJ2-3	CSARNPQGTDTQYF	TGCAGTGCTAGAAATCCCCAGGGGACAGATACGCAGTATTTT
TRBV12-3/TRBV12-4	-	-	TRBJ1-3	CASTPGGRTSGNTIYF	TGTGCCAGCACCCCGGGGGGACGGACCTCTGGAAACACCATATATTTT
TRBV20-1	-	few	TRBJ2-1	CSARERREQFF	TGCAGTGCTAGAGAGCGCAGGGAGCAGTTCTTC
TRBV5-1	-	-	TRBJ1-2	CASSLSGGGYTF	TGCGCCAGCAGCCTTTCAGGAGGCGGCTACACCTTC